This is a list of T cell receptor beta chains from one sample in a study of OX40 agonist ivuxolimab in advanced cancers. The table came from immunoSEQ multiplex PCR; TCRdb's copy has only in-frame clones and leaves some out. Of approximately 71,000 clones in the sample, over 80% were seen once. The sample was CD4+ or CD8+ T cells sorted from blood, taken in a trial of the OX40 agonist ivuxolimab. Receptors were obtained from an adult with an advanced solid tumor such as melanoma, head and neck, liver or kidney cancer. The CDR3 runs from the conserved cysteine through the conserved F or W. A D gene is named only where the DNA matches it firmly. Size is stated for part of the rows, as once, few or many counts, or as a class when the clone is expanded.

V,size,J,D,CDR3,DNA
TRBV4-2,.,TRBJ1-2,.,CASSQLGGGYTF,TGTGCCAGCAGCCAACTGGGGGGTGGCTACACCTTC
TRBV5-8,.,TRBJ1-1,.,CASSQESGISEAFF,TGCGCCAGCAGCCAAGAATCTGGGATCTCTGAAGCTTTCTTT
TRBV28,few,TRBJ1-6,TRBD1,CASSLTGGSYNSPLHF,TGTGCCAGCAGCCTCACAGGGGGCTCCTATAATTCACCCCTCCACTTT
TRBV11-2,.,TRBJ2-1,TRBD2,CASSLDRLAEGNEQFF,TGTGCCAGCAGCTTAGATCGGCTAGCGGAGGGGAATGAGCAGTTCTTC
TRBV25-1,.,TRBJ1-6,.,CASSHGQSDSPLHF,TGTGCCAGCAGCCACGGACAGTCGGATTCACCCCTCCACTTT
TRBV2,.,TRBJ1-6,.,CASNLQYNSPLHF,TGTGCCAGCAATTTGCAGTATAATTCACCCCTCCACTTT
TRBV18,.,TRBJ1-5,TRBD1,CASSPYSPQGSGSNQPQHF,TGTGCCAGCTCACCCTATTCGCCACAGGGGTCTGGGAGCAATCAGCCCCAGCATTTT
TRBV2,.,TRBJ1-2,.,CASSDLGLIPPPNYGYTF,TGTGCCAGCAGTGATCTAGGACTGATACCACCCCCTAACTATGGCTACACCTTC
TRBV7-9,few,TRBJ2-3,TRBD2,CASSRAGGLDTQYF,TGTGCCAGCAGCCGAGCGGGGGGACTAGATACGCAGTATTTT
TRBV4-1,few,TRBJ1-2,.,CASSPRTAQESYTF,TGCGCCAGCAGCCCGAGGACGGCCCAGGAAAGCTACACCTTC
TRBV28,once,TRBJ2-1,.,CASMGTSWNEQFF,TGTGCCAGCATGGGGACCTCATGGAATGAGCAGTTCTTC
TRBV2,few,TRBJ2-5,.,CASSDPAARETQYF,TGTGCCAGCAGTGACCCAGCAGCAAGGGAGACCCAGTACTTC
TRBV7-9,.,TRBJ1-3,.,CASSDPTGIGNTIYF,TGTGCCAGCAGCGACCCGACTGGGATAGGAAACACCATATATTTT
TRBV27,few,TRBJ1-2,TRBD1,CASSRIGQGGDYGYTF,TGTGCCAGCAGCCGGATCGGACAGGGGGGCGACTATGGCTACACCTTC
TRBV19,.,TRBJ2-5,.,CASSITAGDAETQYF,TGTGCCAGTAGTATAACGGCAGGGGATGCGGAGACCCAGTACTTC
TRBV7-2,.,TRBJ2-1,.,CASSIQGGFGNEQFF,TGTGCCAGCAGCATCCAGGGGGGTTTCGGCAATGAGCAGTTCTTC
TRBV14,.,TRBJ2-7,.,CASSHRRGRDTYEQYF,TGTGCCAGCAGCCATCGAAGAGGCAGGGATACGTACGAGCAGTACTTC
TRBV4-1,.,TRBJ2-6,TRBD1,CASSQAPTQTGVGANVLTF,TGCGCCAGCAGCCAAGCCCCTACCCAGACAGGGGTCGGGGCCAACGTCCTGACTTTC
TRBV2,few,TRBJ2-1,.,CASSEARGNEQFF,TGTGCCAGCAGTGAAGCCAGGGGCAATGAGCAGTTCTTC
TRBV5-1,.,TRBJ2-2,TRBD2,CASSRGPGTSGRLVTGELFF,TGCGCCAGCAGCCGTGGGCCGGGGACTAGCGGGAGATTGGTCACCGGGGAGCTGTTTTTT
TRBV30,once,TRBJ2-2,TRBD1,CAWGTGGKIGELFF,TGTGCCTGGGGGACAGGGGGCAAGATCGGGGAGCTGTTTTTT
TRBV2,medium-sized,TRBJ1-1,TRBD1,CASRVYGQGEAFF,TGTGCCAGCAGGGTCTACGGACAGGGTGAAGCTTTCTTT
TRBV18,once,TRBJ1-2,.,CASSPPDGRDGYTF,TGTGCCAGCTCACCCCCGGACGGGAGAGATGGCTACACCTTC
TRBV7-8,.,TRBJ1-1,.,CASSPGTQNTEAFF,TGTGCCAGCAGCCCCGGGACACAGAACACTGAAGCTTTCTTT
TRBV20-1,.,TRBJ2-7,.,CSAPLSYEQYF,TGCAGTGCGCCCTTGTCCTACGAGCAGTACTTC
TRBV28,.,TRBJ1-1,.,CASSPLGGRGTEAFF,TGTGCCAGCAGTCCTCTCGGGGGGCGAGGCACTGAAGCTTTCTTT
TRBV28,.,TRBJ1-2,.,CASIPQRDQRYGYTF,TGTGCCAGCATTCCTCAGAGGGATCAACGCTATGGCTACACCTTC
TRBV5-1,.,TRBJ1-3,.,CASSLDGVTGNTIYF,TGCGCCAGCAGCTTGGACGGGGTTACTGGAAACACCATATATTTT
TRBV5-5,.,TRBJ2-7,.,CASSRSGIGEQYF,TGTGCCAGCAGCAGGTCAGGGATAGGCGAGCAGTACTTC
TRBV7-2,.,TRBJ2-3,.,CASSLARTDTQYF,TGTGCCAGCAGCTTAGCCCGCACAGATACGCAGTATTTT
TRBV25-1,once,TRBJ1-2,.,CASSGSDSSHGYTF,TGTGCCAGCAGTGGGTCGGACAGCTCTCATGGCTACACCTTC
TRBV4-1,.,TRBJ1-4,.,CASSQRLGEKLFF,TGCGCCAGCAGCCAACGACTTGGAGAAAAACTGTTTTTT
TRBV18,.,TRBJ1-6,TRBD1,CASSPGTVANSPLHF,TGTGCCAGCTCACCAGGGACAGTAGCTAATTCACCCCTCCACTTT
TRBV7-2,once,TRBJ2-5,TRBD1,CASRGQGQETQYF,TGTGCCAGCAGGGGACAGGGGCAAGAGACCCAGTACTTC
TRBV10-1,.,TRBJ1-3,.,CASSDDSSGNTIYF,TGCGCCAGCAGTGATGACTCCTCTGGAAACACCATATATTTT
TRBV6-6,.,TRBJ2-2,TRBD2,CASSSTGGHTGELFF,TGTGCCAGCAGTTCGACGGGGGGTCACACCGGGGAGCTGTTTTTT
TRBV6-5,.,TRBJ2-5,TRBD1,CASSSLTGKETQYF,TGTGCCAGCAGTTCCTTGACAGGGAAAGAGACCCAGTACTTC
TRBV9,.,TRBJ1-3,.,CASSGSAKGGSGNTIYF,TGTGCCAGCAGCGGAAGTGCCAAGGGGGGCTCTGGAAACACCATATATTTT
TRBV2,.,TRBJ2-7,.,CASSESQSYEQYF,TGTGCCAGCAGTGAGTCACAGTCCTACGAGCAGTACTTC
TRBV2,few,TRBJ2-5,TRBD2,CASSDIVISGGALETQYF,TGTGCCAGCAGTGATATCGTGATTAGCGGGGGGGCCCTAGAGACCCAGTACTTC
TRBV5-1,once,TRBJ2-3,TRBD2,CASSPGTSGSVDTQYF,TGCGCCAGCAGCCCGGGGACTAGCGGGAGTGTAGATACGCAGTATTTT